The source of this T cell receptor (beta chain) is a study of early T cells in non-severe SARS-CoV-2 infection. With regard to this clonotype: A much more abundant neighbour one base away suggests this may be a read error.

One entry per CDR3 protein, called by TCRdb with MiXCR from the 5' RACE reads. The table lists tens of thousands of distinct CDR3 sequences, roughly 15% of them singletons. This sequence originates from an adult who was a healthcare worker with PCR-confirmed SARS-CoV-2 infection or an uninfected control (not recorded which). This sample comprised whole blood, obtained at baseline.

CDR3 residues: CASSITSRVSYNEQFF. The CDR3 DNA is TGTGCCAGTAGTATAACTAGCAGGGTCTCCTACAATGAGCAGTTCTTC. The chain has TRBV19 and TRBJ2-1; the D gene is possibly TRBD2 (6 bases). Trimming cost V 2 bases and J 0 bases, with 11 bases left between them. Germline CDR1 is LNHDA and CDR2 is SQIVND (reference sequence). CDR3 size: 16 residues.